The sequence of this T cell receptor beta chain was determined in a study of blood T cell repertoires in COVID-19. This CDR3 comprises 13 residues. V was shortened by 7 bases and J by 5 bases, with 14 bases between the two germline ends. CDR1 SNHLY and CDR2 FYNNEI come from the germline V gene. In the source study's methods: Amplification from reference gene primers served as the basis for estimated nucleated cell counts. The assay was immunoSEQ multiplex PCR, and TCRdb's table has in-frame clones only and misses some. The D gene and trimming were derived from the DNA, and the V and J assignments and clone size from that table. This sample has about 210,000 clones, with approximately 82% found just once.

The specimen sequenced was peripheral blood. This receptor was obtained from a man in his fifties or sixties with active or convalescent COVID-19. The chain combines TRBV2 with TRBJ1-1; TRBD1 is a possible D gene (5 bases). The CDR3 region has the DNA TGTGCCAGCATCATCGGGCGGGGGACTGAAGCTTTCTTT. It translates to CASIIGRGTEAFF.